This T cell receptor (beta chain) appears in the sequencing data of a study of T-cell reconstitution after alpha-beta-depleted transplantation in children. CDR1 is KGHDR and CDR2 is SFDVKD in the germline V gene. V lost 12 bases and J lost 4, with 12 bases in between. The CDR3 has 12 residues. At least ten counts were recorded for this clonotype. The antigen is not known. Findings of the study overall: From newly produced T cells came most of the T-cell counts and diversity one year after transplant.

Construction of the TCRbeta library involved unique molecular identifiers. TCRdb redid the calling of the PCR reads with MiXCR, one entry per CDR3 protein. The sample yields 600,000 to 800,000 distinct CDR3 sequences, around 12% seen once. This chain links TRBV24-1 with TRBJ1-5; D is unresolved. The source is a girl aged 2-15 years with congenital amegakaryocytic thrombocytopenia, due to receive a stem cell transplant. Sequenced here: PBMCs, sampled before TCRalphabeta/CD19-depleted stem cell transplant. CDR3 residues: CASRRRNQPQHF. CDR3 nucleotides: TGTGCCTCTCGACGGAGGAATCAGCCCCAGCATTTT.